This TCR beta chain was recorded in a study of CXCR3-negative and CXCR3-positive naive CD8 T cells. Through 5' RACE with UMI labels, the TRB cDNA libraries were prepared. TCRdb reanalyzed the 5' RACE reads and collapses them to one entry per CDR3 protein, without DNA. The listing contains tens of thousands of distinct CDR3 sequences. The CDR3 covers 15 residues. Germline CDR1 is MNHEY and CDR2 is SVGAGI. The sample consisted of memory CD8+ T cells from blood. This TCR derives from a human donor in good health. Some clones in this sample may be carry-over from other donors' samples. The V gene is TRBV6-5, the J gene TRBJ2-5; TCRdb proposes TRBD1, but this gene call is untestable without DNA. CDR3: CASSGRGEYQETQYF.